Listed below are T cell receptor beta chains from one sample, sequenced in a study of blood T cell repertoires in COVID-19. Sequencing was performed with immunoSEQ multiplex PCR; in TCRdb, only in-frame clones are kept and a portion is missing. The sample gives fewer than 500,000 clones, around 90% of which show up once; more than 0.7% is in the top ten. Source material: peripheral blood. Receptors were obtained from a man between 18 and 29 years old with COVID-19, enrolled during active disease. Each CDR3 is given with its conserved first and last residue. A D gene is named only where the DNA matches it firmly. Only part of the rows carry a size: once, few, many, or a class if the clone is expanded.

TRBV28,TRBJ2-1,.,.,TGTGCCAGCACCTCAAAACGCGGGACAGAGTCCTACAATGAGCAGTTCTTC,CASTSKRGTESYNEQFF
TRBV3-1/TRBV3-2,TRBJ2-3,.,.,TGTGCCAGCAGCCAAAGCCTAAACACAGATACGCAGTATTTT,CASSQSLNTDTQYF
TRBV2,TRBJ1-4,.,TRBD1,TGTGCCAGCAGTGGGACAGGGGTGGGGGAAAAACTGTTTTTT,CASSGTGVGEKLFF
TRBV5-1,TRBJ1-6,.,.,TGCGCCAGCAGCTCGACAGGCTGGGCTTATAATTCACCCCTCCACTTT,CASSSTGWAYNSPLHF
TRBV24-1,TRBJ2-7,.,TRBD1,TGTGCCACCAGTGATCCGCGGACAGGGACGGGCGAGCAGTACTTC,CATSDPRTGTGEQYF
TRBV10-3,TRBJ2-7,.,.,TGTGCCATCAGTGAGTCTGGACAAACCTACGAGCAGTACTTC,CAISESGQTYEQYF
TRBV7-9,TRBJ2-7,few,.,TGTGCCAGCAGCTTAGCGCTTAACCCCCGGGAGCAGTACTTC,CASSLALNPREQYF
TRBV9,TRBJ2-7,.,TRBD1,TGTGCCAGCAGCGGGGGACAGGGCAACTCCTACGAGCAGTACTTC,CASSGGQGNSYEQYF
TRBV6-4,TRBJ2-1,.,TRBD2,TGTGCCAGCAGTGATAGGACTAGCGGGACTGATGAGCAGTTCTTC,CASSDRTSGTDEQFF
TRBV28,TRBJ1-1,.,.,TGTGCCAGCAGTTGGGTAGGGGACTTGTTGAACACTGAAGCTTTCTTT,CASSWVGDLLNTEAFF
TRBV27,TRBJ2-7,.,.,TGTGCCAGCAGGGATAGGGGTAAGAACAAATACGAGCAGTACTTC,CASRDRGKNKYEQYF
TRBV28,TRBJ2-1,.,TRBD1,TGTGCCAGCAGGCAAACAGGGGGAGTAGGGCAGTTCTTC,CASRQTGGVGQFF
TRBV5-1,TRBJ2-6,.,.,TGCGCCAGCAGCTTGGCGTCTGGGGCCAACGTCCTGACTTTC,CASSLASGANVLTF
TRBV5-1,TRBJ1-5,.,.,TGCGCCAGCAGCTTGGGCCCCACAGGTCTCAATCAGCCCCAGCATTTT,CASSLGPTGLNQPQHF
TRBV6-1,TRBJ2-3,.,TRBD2,TGTGCCAGCAGTGAACTGCGGGAGGTGGGAGATACGCAGTATTTT,CASSELREVGDTQYF
TRBV9,TRBJ1-6,.,.,TGTGCCAGCAGCGTAGACAACTCACCCCTCCACTTT,CASSVDNSPLHF
TRBV7-9,TRBJ2-7,.,TRBD1,TGTGCCAGCAGTAGGGGGCCGGACCCCTACGAGCAGTACTTC,CASSRGPDPYEQYF
TRBV5-1,TRBJ2-3,.,.,TGCGCCAGCTGGGCTAGCGCTGGGGCAGATACGCAGTATTTT,CASWASAGADTQYF